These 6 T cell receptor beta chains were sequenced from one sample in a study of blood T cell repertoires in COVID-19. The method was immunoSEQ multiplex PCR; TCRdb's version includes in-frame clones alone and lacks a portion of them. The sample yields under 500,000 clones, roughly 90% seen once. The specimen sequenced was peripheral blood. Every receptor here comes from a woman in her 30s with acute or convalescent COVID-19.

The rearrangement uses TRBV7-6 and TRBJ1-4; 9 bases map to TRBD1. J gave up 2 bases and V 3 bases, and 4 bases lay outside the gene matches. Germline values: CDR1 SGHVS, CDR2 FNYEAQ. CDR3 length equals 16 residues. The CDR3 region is CASSLTGTGTNEKLFF. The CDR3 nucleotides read TGTGCCAGCAGCTTGACCGGGACAGGGACTAATGAAAAACTGTTTTTT.

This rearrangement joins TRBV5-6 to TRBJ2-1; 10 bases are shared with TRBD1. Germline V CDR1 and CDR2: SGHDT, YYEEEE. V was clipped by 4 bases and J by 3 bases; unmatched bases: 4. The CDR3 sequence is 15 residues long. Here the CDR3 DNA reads TGTGCCAGCAGCAAGGACAGGGGGTTCTACAATGAGCAGTTCTTC. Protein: CASSKDRGFYNEQFF.

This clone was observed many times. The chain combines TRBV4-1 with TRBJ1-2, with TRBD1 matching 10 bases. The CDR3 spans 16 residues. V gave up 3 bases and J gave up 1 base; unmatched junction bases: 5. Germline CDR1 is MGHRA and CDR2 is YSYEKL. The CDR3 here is CASSHVGQGRNYGYTF. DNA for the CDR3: TGCGCCAGCAGCCACGTGGGACAGGGGCGTAACTATGGCTACACCTTC.

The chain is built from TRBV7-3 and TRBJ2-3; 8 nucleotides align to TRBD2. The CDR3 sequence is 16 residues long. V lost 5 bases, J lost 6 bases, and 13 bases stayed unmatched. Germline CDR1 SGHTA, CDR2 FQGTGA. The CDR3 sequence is CASSTPSRGGSDTQYF. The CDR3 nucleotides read TGTGCCAGCAGCACGCCATCCCGGGGGGGCTCGGATACGCAGTATTTT. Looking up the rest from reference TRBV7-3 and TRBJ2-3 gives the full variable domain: GAGVSQTPSNKVTEKGKYVELRCDPISGHTALYWYRQSLGQGPEFLIYFQGTGAADDSGLPNDRFFAVRPEGSVSTLKIQRTERGDSAVYLCASSTPSRGGSDTQYFGPGTRLTVL.

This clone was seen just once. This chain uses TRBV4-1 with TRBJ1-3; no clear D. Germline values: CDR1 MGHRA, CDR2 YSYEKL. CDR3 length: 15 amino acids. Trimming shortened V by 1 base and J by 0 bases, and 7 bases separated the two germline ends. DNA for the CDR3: TGCGCCAGCAGCCAAGTCGGAGACTCTGGAAACACCATATATTTT. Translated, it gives CASSQVGDSGNTIYF.

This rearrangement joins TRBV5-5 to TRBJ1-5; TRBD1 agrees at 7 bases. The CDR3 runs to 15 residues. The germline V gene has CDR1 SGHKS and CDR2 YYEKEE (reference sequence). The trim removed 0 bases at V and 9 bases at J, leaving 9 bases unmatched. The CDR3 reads CASSLDKGALGPQHF. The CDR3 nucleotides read TGTGCCAGCAGCTTGGATAAGGGGGCGCTAGGGCCCCAGCATTTT.